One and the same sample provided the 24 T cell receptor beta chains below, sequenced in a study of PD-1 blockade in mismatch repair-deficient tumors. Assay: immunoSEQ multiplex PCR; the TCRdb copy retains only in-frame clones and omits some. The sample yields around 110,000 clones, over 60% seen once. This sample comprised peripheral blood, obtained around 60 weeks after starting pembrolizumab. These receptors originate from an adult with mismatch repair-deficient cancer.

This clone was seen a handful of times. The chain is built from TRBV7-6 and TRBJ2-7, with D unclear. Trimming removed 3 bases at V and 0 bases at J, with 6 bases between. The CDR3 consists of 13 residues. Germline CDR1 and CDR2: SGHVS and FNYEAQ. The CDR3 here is CASSFGGSYEQYF. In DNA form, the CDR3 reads TGTGCCAGCAGCTTCGGCGGCTCCTACGAGCAGTACTTC.

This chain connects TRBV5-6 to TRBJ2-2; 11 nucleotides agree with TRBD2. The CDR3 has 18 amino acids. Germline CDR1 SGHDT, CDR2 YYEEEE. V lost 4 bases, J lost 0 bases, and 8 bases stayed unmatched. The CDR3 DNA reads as TGTGCCAGCAGCCTGAGACGTAGCGGGAGGGCGAACACCGGGGAGCTGTTTTTT. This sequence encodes CASSLRRSGRANTGELFF.

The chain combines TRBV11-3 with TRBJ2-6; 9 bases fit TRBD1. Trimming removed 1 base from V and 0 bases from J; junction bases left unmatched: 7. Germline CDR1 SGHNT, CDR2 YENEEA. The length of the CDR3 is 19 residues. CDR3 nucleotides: TGTGCCAGCAGCTTAGGCGGGACAGGGATTCCCTCTGGGGCCAACGTCCTGACTTTC. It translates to CASSLGGTGIPSGANVLTF.

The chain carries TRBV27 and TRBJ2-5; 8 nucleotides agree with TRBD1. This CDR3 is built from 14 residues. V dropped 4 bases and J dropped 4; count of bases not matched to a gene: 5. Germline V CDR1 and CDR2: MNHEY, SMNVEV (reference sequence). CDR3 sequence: CASSSTGGLETQYF. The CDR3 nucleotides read TGTGCCAGCAGTTCCACAGGGGGTCTAGAGACCCAGTACTTC.

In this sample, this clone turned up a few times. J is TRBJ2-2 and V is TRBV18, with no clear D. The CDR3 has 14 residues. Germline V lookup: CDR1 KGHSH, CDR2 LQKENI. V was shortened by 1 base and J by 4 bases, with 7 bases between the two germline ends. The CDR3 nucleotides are TGTGCCAGCTCACCACAGGGATCCACCGGGGAGCTGTTTTTT. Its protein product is CASSPQGSTGELFF.

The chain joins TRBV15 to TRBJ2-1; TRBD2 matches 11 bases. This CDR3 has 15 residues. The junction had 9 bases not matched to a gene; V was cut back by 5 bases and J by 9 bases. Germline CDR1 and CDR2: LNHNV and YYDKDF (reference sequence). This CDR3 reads CATSFSGREVSEQFF. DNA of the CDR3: TGTGCCACCAGCTTTAGCGGGAGGGAGGTTAGTGAGCAGTTCTTC.

This CDR3 is CASSGEGGYGYTF. Here the CDR3 DNA reads TGTGCCAGCAGTGGCGAAGGGGGGTATGGCTACACCTTC. The V and J genes are TRBV6-4 and TRBJ1-2; tentatively, D is TRBD1 (6 bases). V dropped 4 bases and J dropped 5 bases, with 11 bases sitting between them. CDR3 length: 13 amino acids. CDR1 is MRHNA and CDR2 is SNTAGT in the germline V gene.

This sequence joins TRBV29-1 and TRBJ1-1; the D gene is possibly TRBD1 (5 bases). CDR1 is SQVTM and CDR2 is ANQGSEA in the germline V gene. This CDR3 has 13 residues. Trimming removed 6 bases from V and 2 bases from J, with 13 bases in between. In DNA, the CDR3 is TGCAGCGTGGGACGTGGGGTAAACACTGAAGCTTTCTTT. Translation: CSVGRGVNTEAFF.

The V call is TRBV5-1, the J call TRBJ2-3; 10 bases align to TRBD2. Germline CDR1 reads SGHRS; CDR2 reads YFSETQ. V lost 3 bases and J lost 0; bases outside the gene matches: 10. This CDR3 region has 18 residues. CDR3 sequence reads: CASSSLRTSGTSTDTQYF. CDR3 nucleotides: TGCGCCAGCAGCTCCCTCCGGACTAGCGGAACTAGCACAGATACGCAGTATTTT.

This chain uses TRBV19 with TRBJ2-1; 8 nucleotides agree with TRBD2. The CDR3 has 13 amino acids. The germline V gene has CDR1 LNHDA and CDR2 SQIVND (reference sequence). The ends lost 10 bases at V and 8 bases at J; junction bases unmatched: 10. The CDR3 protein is CATLAGSKDEQFF. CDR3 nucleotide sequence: TGTGCCACGTTAGCGGGAAGTAAGGATGAGCAGTTCTTC.

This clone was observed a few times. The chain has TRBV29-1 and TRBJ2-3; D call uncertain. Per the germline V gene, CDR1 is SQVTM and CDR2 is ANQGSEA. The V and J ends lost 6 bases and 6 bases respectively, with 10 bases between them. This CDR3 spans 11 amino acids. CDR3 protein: CSVERRDTQYF. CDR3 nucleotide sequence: TGCAGCGTGGAAAGGCGTGATACGCAGTATTTT.

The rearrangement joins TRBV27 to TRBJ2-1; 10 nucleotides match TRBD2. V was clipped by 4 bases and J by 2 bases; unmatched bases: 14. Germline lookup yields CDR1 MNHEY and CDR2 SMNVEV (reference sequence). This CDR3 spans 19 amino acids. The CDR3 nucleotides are TGTGCCAGCAGTTCCCGTCCAAGCCTAGCGGGAGTTGCCTACAATGAGCAGTTCTTC. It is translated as CASSSRPSLAGVAYNEQFF.

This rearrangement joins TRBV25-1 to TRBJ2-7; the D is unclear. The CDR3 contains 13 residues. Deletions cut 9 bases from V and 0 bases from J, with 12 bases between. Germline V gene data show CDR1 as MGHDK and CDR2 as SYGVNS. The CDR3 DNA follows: TGTGCCAGTAAAAAGGGAAGCTCCTACGAGCAGTACTTC. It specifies CASKKGSSYEQYF.

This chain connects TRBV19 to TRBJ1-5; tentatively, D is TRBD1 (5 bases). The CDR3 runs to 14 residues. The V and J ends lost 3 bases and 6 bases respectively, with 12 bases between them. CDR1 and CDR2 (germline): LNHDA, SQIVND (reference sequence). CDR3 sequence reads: CASSIGARGQPQHF. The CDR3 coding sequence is TGTGCCAGTAGTATTGGAGCAAGGGGTCAGCCCCAGCATTTT.

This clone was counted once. The CDR3 DNA reads as TGTGCCAGCAGCTTGCCGGCGGGGAAGGGTCGCAATGAGCAGTTCTTC. Residues: CASSLPAGKGRNEQFF. V and J are TRBV5-4 and TRBJ2-1, with a possible D match to TRBD2 (6 bases). The CDR3 runs to 16 residues. Between the trimmed V and J ends, which lost 1 base and 6 bases, there was a span of 17 bases. Per germline, CDR1 SGHNT and CDR2 YYREEE (reference sequence).

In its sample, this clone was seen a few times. CDR3 DNA: TGTGCCAGCAGTTTGAGGGGTGGGGAGCTGTTTTTT. Translating it yields CASSLRGGELFF. This chain uses TRBV27 with TRBJ2-2, with D possibly being TRBD1 or TRBD2 (5 bases each). The CDR3 has 12 amino acids. Looked up from germline, CDR1 is MNHEY and CDR2 is SMNVEV (reference sequence). Trimming cost V 3 bases and J 8 bases, with 7 bases left between them.

The CDR3 coding sequence is TGTGCCAGCAGGTCGGGACTAGCGAGCTCCTACGAGCAGTACTTC. This sequence encodes CASRSGLASSYEQYF. The chain uses TRBV9 and TRBJ2-7, with 10 bases that match TRBD2. V gave up 5 bases and J gave up 0 bases; unmatched junction bases: 5. Germline loops: CDR1 SGDLS, CDR2 YYNGEE. The CDR3 runs to 15 residues.

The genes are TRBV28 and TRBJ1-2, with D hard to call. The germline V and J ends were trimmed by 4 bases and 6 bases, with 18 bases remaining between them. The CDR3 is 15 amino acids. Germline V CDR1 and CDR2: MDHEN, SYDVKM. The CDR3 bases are TGTGCCAGCAGTTCCCCGGCGGACGGGTTGGATGGCTACACCTTC. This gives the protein CASSSPADGLDGYTF.

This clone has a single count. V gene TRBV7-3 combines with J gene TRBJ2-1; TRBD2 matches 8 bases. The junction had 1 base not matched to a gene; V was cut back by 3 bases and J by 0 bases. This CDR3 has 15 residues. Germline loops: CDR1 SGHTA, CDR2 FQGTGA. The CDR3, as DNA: TGTGCCAGCAGCTTTAGCGGGAACTCCTACAATGAGCAGTTCTTC. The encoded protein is CASSFSGNSYNEQFF.

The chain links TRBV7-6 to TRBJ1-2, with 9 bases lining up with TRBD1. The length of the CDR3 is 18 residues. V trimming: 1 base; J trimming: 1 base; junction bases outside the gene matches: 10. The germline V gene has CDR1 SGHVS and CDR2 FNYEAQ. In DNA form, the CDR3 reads TGTGCCAGCAGCTTAGACCCCCGGGACAGGGAGAGTAACTATGGCTACACCTTC. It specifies CASSLDPRDRESNYGYTF.

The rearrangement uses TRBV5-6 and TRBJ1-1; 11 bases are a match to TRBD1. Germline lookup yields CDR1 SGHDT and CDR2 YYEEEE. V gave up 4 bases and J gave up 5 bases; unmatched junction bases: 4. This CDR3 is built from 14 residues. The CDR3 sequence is CASSKDRGLTEAFF. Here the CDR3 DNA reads TGTGCCAGCAGCAAGGACAGGGGGCTAACTGAAGCTTTCTTT.

The CDR3 region has the DNA TGTGCCAGCAGCCCAGGGGGACTACCCACCTACGAGCAGTACTTC. As protein: CASSPGGLPTYEQYF. The V and J genes are TRBV6-5 and TRBJ2-7; either TRBD1 or TRBD2 may fit D (7 bases each). The CDR3 length is 15 residues. Germline assignment: CDR1 MNHEY and CDR2 SVGAGI. V gave up 6 bases and J gave up 2 bases, with 17 bases separating them.

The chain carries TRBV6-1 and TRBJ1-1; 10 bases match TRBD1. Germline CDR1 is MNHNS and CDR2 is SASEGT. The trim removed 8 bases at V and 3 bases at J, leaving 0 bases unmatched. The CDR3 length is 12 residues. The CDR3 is CASGTGDTEAFF. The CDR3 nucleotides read TGTGCCAGCGGGACAGGGGACACTGAAGCTTTCTTT.

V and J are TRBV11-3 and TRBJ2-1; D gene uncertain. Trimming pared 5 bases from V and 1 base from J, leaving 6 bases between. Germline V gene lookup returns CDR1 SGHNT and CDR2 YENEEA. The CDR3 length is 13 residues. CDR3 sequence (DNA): TGTGCCAGCAGCCCAGGATCCTACAATGAGCAGTTCTTC. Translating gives CASSPGSYNEQFF.